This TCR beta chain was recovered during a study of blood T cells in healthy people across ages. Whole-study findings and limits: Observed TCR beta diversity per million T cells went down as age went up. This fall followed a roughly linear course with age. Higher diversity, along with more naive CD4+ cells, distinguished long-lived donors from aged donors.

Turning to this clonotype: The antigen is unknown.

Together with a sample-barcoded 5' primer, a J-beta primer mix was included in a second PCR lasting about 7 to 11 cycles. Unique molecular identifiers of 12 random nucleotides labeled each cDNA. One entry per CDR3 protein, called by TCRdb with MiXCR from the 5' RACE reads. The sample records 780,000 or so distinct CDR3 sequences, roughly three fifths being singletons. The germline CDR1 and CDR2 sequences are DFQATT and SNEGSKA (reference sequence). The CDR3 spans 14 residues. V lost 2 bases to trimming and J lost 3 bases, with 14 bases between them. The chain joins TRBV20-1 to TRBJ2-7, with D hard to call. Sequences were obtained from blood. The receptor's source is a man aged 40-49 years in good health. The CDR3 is CSARRLRWNYEQYF. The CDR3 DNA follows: TGCAGTGCTAGAAGGTTAAGGTGGAACTACGAGCAGTACTTC.